The T cell receptor (beta chain) under discussion was sequenced for a study of blood T cell repertoires in COVID-19. Turning to the study itself: Sample material is recorded as cDNA or gDNA derived from T cells, B-cell-depleted T cells, or PBMCs.

The junction had 5 bases not matched to a gene; V was cut back by 9 bases and J by 0 bases. The CDR3 extends over 15 amino acids. Germline V gene sequence: CDR1 ENHRY, CDR2 SYGVKD. Original processing methods: Counts of nucleated cells, estimated from reference gene primer amplification, were obtained. The data were produced by immunoSEQ multiplex PCR, yet TCRdb's version contains in-frame clones alone and is incomplete. V, J and clone size reflect that table, while D and trimming were determined from the DNA. The sample shows 53,000 or so clones, around 84% of them seen only once. Sequences were obtained from peripheral blood. The chain employs TRBV10-3 and TRBJ2-1, with 10 bases identical to TRBD2. This clonotype was obtained from a man between 65 and 80 years old with active COVID-19. The CDR3 coding sequence is TGTGCCATTAGCGGGGGGACCAACTCCTACAATGAGCAGTTCTTC. Protein: CAISGGTNSYNEQFF.